Listed below are T cell receptor beta chains from one sample, sequenced in a study of cytomegalovirus exposure and HLA in healthy donors. The method was immunoSEQ multiplex PCR; TCRdb's version includes in-frame clones alone and lacks a portion of them. Counted here are around 130,000 clones, about four fifths occurring once; the ten biggest clones make up under 6%. The sequenced sample consisted of PBMCs. The receptors were gathered from a man aged 30-40 years in good health and CMV-seronegative. CDR3s include the opening cysteine and the closing phenylalanine or tryptophan. The D gene is left open where the match is weak. Size is stated for part of the rows, as once, few or many counts, or as a class when the clone is expanded.

>TRBJ1-1|TRBV4-2|-|once
TGTGCCAGCAGCCGAACAGGGCTTGGCACTGAAGCTTTCTTT
CASSRTGLGTEAFF
>TRBJ2-1|TRBV30|-|-
TGTGCCTGGAGTGCCCAGAATGAGCAGTTCTTC
CAWSAQNEQFF
>TRBJ2-5|TRBV7-2|-|few
TGTGCCAGCAGCTTCTCCAGGGGCGGGGAGACCCAGTACTTC
CASSFSRGGETQYF
>TRBJ1-2|TRBV4-2|-|-
TGTGCCAGCAGCCAAGATCTACCTGCGAGGGGCTACACCTTC
CASSQDLPARGYTF
>TRBJ2-3|TRBV15|TRBD2|few
TGTGCCACCAGCAGGAATAGCGGGGGGGCGGATACGCAGTATTTT
CATSRNSGGADTQYF
>TRBJ2-4|TRBV2|TRBD2|-
TGTGCCAGCACGAAGACTAGCGAGAAAAACATTCAGTACTTC
CASTKTSEKNIQYF
>TRBJ2-5|TRBV5-1|-|-
TGCGCCAGCAGCTTGGCGGGGGGCCCGCAAGAGACCCAGTACTTC
CASSLAGGPQETQYF
>TRBJ1-4|TRBV6-5|-|-
TGTGCCAGCAGAGACGGGGAGAATGAAAAACTGTTTTTT
CASRDGENEKLFF
>TRBJ2-2|TRBV7-9|-|-
TGTGCCAGCAGCTCGGGACAATACACCGGGGAGCTGTTTTTT
CASSSGQYTGELFF
>TRBJ2-7|TRBV28|-|-
TGTGCCATCGCGGGAATGGCCTACGAGCAGTACTTC
CAIAGMAYEQYF
>TRBJ1-2|TRBV28|TRBD1|-
TGTGCCAGCAGTCCCACGGGACAGTCTTTTGGCTACACCTTC
CASSPTGQSFGYTF
>TRBJ1-1|TRBV28|-|-
TGTGCCAGCATTGCAGGTACTGAAGCTTTCTTT
CASIAGTEAFF
>TRBJ1-3|TRBV13|-|-
TGTGCCAGCAGCTTAGGATCCCCCAGCTCTGGAAACACCATATATTTT
CASSLGSPSSGNTIYF
>TRBJ2-1|TRBV4-3|TRBD2|-
TGCGCCAGCAGCCAAGTGGGTAGCGGGGGGGCTTATGAGCAGTTCTTC
CASSQVGSGGAYEQFF
>TRBJ2-7|TRBV6-5|TRBD2|-
TGTGCCAGCAGTTACGGGACTAGCATTATCCACGAGCAGTACTTC
CASSYGTSIIHEQYF
>TRBJ1-6|TRBV19|-|-
TGTGCCAGTAGTATTCTGGCAGATCATTCACCCCTCCACTTT
CASSILADHSPLHF
>TRBJ1-1|TRBV7-8|-|-
TGTGCCAGCAGCTTAGAGAGGGTCGCGGGCACTGAAGCTTTCTTT
CASSLERVAGTEAFF
>TRBJ1-3|TRBV4-3|-|-
TGCGCCAGCAGCCAAGATGCGGCCAGCTCTGGAAACACCATATATTTT
CASSQDAASSGNTIYF
>TRBJ1-1|TRBV28|-|-
TGTGCCAGCAGTTTATTCCAGAACACTGAAGCTTTCTTT
CASSLFQNTEAFF
>TRBJ2-3|TRBV19|-|-
TGTGCCAGTAGTAAGGCAGGGCAAGATACGCAGTATTTT
CASSKAGQDTQYF
>TRBJ1-4|TRBV6-5|-|-
TGTGCCAGCAGTGTGGACCAGGGAAAACTGTTTTTT
CASSVDQGKLFF
>TRBJ1-5|TRBV4-2|TRBD1|-
TGTGCCAGCAGCCAGGGACAGGGGGAGGGTCAGCCCCAGCATTTT
CASSQGQGEGQPQHF
>TRBJ1-1|TRBV2|-|-
TGTGCCAGCACCCATGGGGGGATGAACACTGAAGCTTTCTTT
CASTHGGMNTEAFF
>TRBJ2-5|TRBV5-1|-|-
TGCGCCAGCAGCTTGGGTACTCAAGAGACCCAGTACTTC
CASSLGTQETQYF
>TRBJ2-3|TRBV2|-|-
TGTGCCAGCAGTGAAATTTCAGGTGATACGCAGTATTTT
CASSEISGDTQYF
>TRBJ2-7|TRBV5-1|-|-
TGCGCCAGCAGCTTGGGCCTAGGTCGGGGATACGAGCAGTACTTC
CASSLGLGRGYEQYF
>TRBJ1-4|TRBV10-3|TRBD1|-
TGTGCCATCAGTAAACATGGACAGGGCGGGTATACTAATGAAAAACTGTTTTTT
CAISKHGQGGYTNEKLFF
>TRBJ1-1|TRBV28|TRBD1|-
TGTGCCAGCAGTGGCTGGACAGGTGCCGATGGGGGCACTGAAGCTTTCTTT
CASSGWTGADGGTEAFF
>TRBJ2-1|TRBV30|TRBD2|-
TGTGCCTGGACCCGGCAGCGGGACTACAATGAGCAGTTCTTC
CAWTRQRDYNEQFF
>TRBJ1-1|TRBV4-2|-|-
TGTGCCAGCAGCCAAGGGTATCGGGAAAACACTGAAGCTTTCTTT
CASSQGYRENTEAFF
>TRBJ1-1|TRBV5-4|-|-
TGTGCCAGCAGCTTGGAGAGGTTCACTGAAGCTTTCTTT
CASSLERFTEAFF
>TRBJ2-1|TRBV28|-|once
TGTGCCAGCAGAGGGGTGAGGGAGCAGTTCTTC
CASRGVREQFF
>TRBJ2-7|TRBV29-1|-|-
TGCAGCGTTAAGTCCAGGGTGCACGAGCAGTACTTC
CSVKSRVHEQYF
>TRBJ2-7|TRBV27|-|-
TGTGCCAGCAGTTTATTACCCCGCGACGAGCAGTACTTC
CASSLLPRDEQYF
>TRBJ2-7|TRBV2|TRBD1|once
TGTGCCACTCTGGGGGACAGTTTAAGCTCCTACGAGCAGTACTTC
CATLGDSLSSYEQYF
>TRBJ1-2|TRBV28|-|-
TGTGCCAGCAGTGTCGGGACAATTTATTATGGCTACACCTTC
CASSVGTIYYGYTF
>TRBJ2-1|TRBV4-1|TRBD2|-
TGCGCCAGCAAACTAGCGGGCTCCTACAATGAGCAGTTCTTC
CASKLAGSYNEQFF
>TRBJ1-2|TRBV5-6|TRBD1|-
TGTGCCAGCAGCCCAGGGACAGGGATTAATGGCTACACCTTC
CASSPGTGINGYTF
>TRBJ2-6|TRBV2|-|-
TGTGCCAGCAGTCAATTCTCTGGGGCCAACGTCCTGACTTTC
CASSQFSGANVLTF
>TRBJ2-5|TRBV6-5|TRBD2|-
TGTGCCAGCAGAACTAGCGGGAGTTGGGAGACCCAGTACTTC
CASRTSGSWETQYF
>TRBJ1-1|TRBV11-2|-|-
TGTGCCAGCAGCTTTTCCGCCGCCGGGAACACTGAAGCTTTCTTT
CASSFSAAGNTEAFF
>TRBJ1-2|TRBV6-1|-|-
TGTGCCAGCAGTGATTCAGGGTCGCGTAACTATGGCTACACCTTC
CASSDSGSRNYGYTF
>TRBJ2-7|TRBV10-3|TRBD1|-
TGTGCCATCATTACAGGGGGAGCGTACGTAGGGAGCCTTGAGCAGTACTTC
CAIITGGAYVGSLEQYF
>TRBJ2-7|TRBV5-1|-|-
TGCGCCAGCAGCTTGGCCGACAGGTACGAGCAGTACTTC
CASSLADRYEQYF
>TRBJ1-2|TRBV10-1|-|-
TGCGCCAGCATGAAAGGACAGATCGTCTATGGCTACACCTTC
CASMKGQIVYGYTF
>TRBJ2-6|TRBV18|-|-
TGTGCCAGCTCACCGACGGGCTCTGGGGCCAACGTCCTGACTTTC
CASSPTGSGANVLTF
>TRBJ2-5|TRBV10-2|-|-
TGCGCCAGCAGTGAGGAACCTAGCGTACCCCAAGAGACCCAGTACTTC
CASSEEPSVPQETQYF
>TRBJ1-1|TRBV5-6|-|-
TGTGCCAGCAGCCTGGGGACACCGGCCGAGGCTTTCTTT
CASSLGTPAEAFF